The T cell receptor beta chain described here comes from a study of blood T cell repertoires in COVID-19. Germline V lookup: CDR1 SGHNT, CDR2 YENEEA. Trimming took off 4 bases at V and 12 bases at J, with 21 bases between the two ends. The CDR3 length is 14 residues. Only in-frame clones appear in the TCRdb table, and some are missing; sequencing was by immunoSEQ multiplex PCR. The data contain some 190,000 clones, nearly 90% of them singletons. This clonotype was sampled from a woman in her thirties or forties who had recovered from COVID-19. Specimen: peripheral blood. This chain links TRBV11-3 with TRBJ1-1; tentatively, D is TRBD1 (5 bases). The CDR3 sequence: CASSSDSQNTIPFF. Here the CDR3 DNA reads TGTGCCAGCAGCTCCGACAGCCAGAACACAATTCCTTTCTTT.